A single sample is the source of the 13 T cell receptor beta chains below, sequenced in a study of sequential checkpoint blockade in melanoma. The treatment is: randomized to nivolumab then ipilimumab (arm A) or the reverse (arm B). Sequencing was performed with immunoSEQ multiplex PCR; in TCRdb, only in-frame clones are kept and a portion is missing. This sample carries around 6,000 clones, around 57% of them seen once, and the ten largest clones take about 15%. The specimen was CD8+ T cells sorted from blood (inferred from file names), collected from a patient given nivolumab and ipilimumab in sequence. The source of these receptors is a human donor with melanoma.

There are a few counts of this clone. The V call is TRBV7-9, the J call TRBJ2-1, with 11 nucleotides matching TRBD2. The CDR3 extends over 14 amino acids. V shed 2 bases and J 9 bases; nucleotides not matched to a gene: 3. The germline gives CDR1 SEHNR, CDR2 FQNEAQ (reference sequence). The CDR3 protein is CASSLTSGGLEQFF. CDR3 nucleotide sequence: TGTGCCAGCAGCTTAACTAGCGGGGGCCTTGAGCAGTTCTTC.

This chain connects TRBV27 to TRBJ2-6; 11 nucleotides match TRBD2. The germline V gene has CDR1 MNHEY and CDR2 SMNVEV (reference sequence). The CDR3 spans 17 residues. The V gene end was trimmed by 5 bases and the J gene end by 2 bases; junction bases not matched to a gene: 5. The CDR3 loop is CASSSLAGGPGANVLTF. CDR3 coding DNA: TGTGCCAGCAGTAGCCTAGCGGGAGGCCCTGGGGCCAACGTCCTGACTTTC.

The chain uses TRBV4-1 and TRBJ1-1; TRBD1 is a possible D gene (6 bases). The germline gives CDR1 MGHRA, CDR2 YSYEKL. The CDR3 covers 12 residues. The V and J ends lost 4 bases and 6 bases respectively, with 9 bases between them. The DNA of the CDR3 is TGCGCCAGCAGCCTAGGGGGGGCTGAAGCTTTCTTT. Translated: CASSLGGAEAFF.

This clone was detected a few times. This chain links TRBV7-9 with TRBJ1-3; no definite D call. Germline CDR1 is SEHNR and CDR2 is FQNEAQ (reference sequence). Deletions cut 5 bases from V and 4 bases from J, with 15 bases between. There are 15 residues in the CDR3. The CDR3 nucleotides read TGTGCCAGCAGCCTCGGGGTTCGGGGAGGAAACACCATATATTTT. Its translation is CASSLGVRGGNTIYF.

In its sample, this clone was seen once. The J gene is TRBJ1-4, the V gene TRBV27, with D possibly matching TRBD1 (6 bases). The CDR3 contains 13 residues. V dropped 2 bases and J dropped 6 bases, with 7 bases sitting between them. Per germline, CDR1 MNHEY and CDR2 SMNVEV (reference sequence). The CDR3 nucleotides are TGTGCCAGCAGTTTAGAGGGGGATGAAAAACTGTTTTTT. Protein sequence: CASSLEGDEKLFF.

The gene calls are TRBV5-6 and TRBJ2-7, with D maybe TRBD2 (6 bases). From germline, CDR1 is SGHDT and CDR2 YYEEEE. The CDR3 loop spans 14 amino acids. Between the trimmed V and J ends, which lost 0 bases and 3 bases, there was a span of 10 bases. In DNA form, the CDR3 reads TGTGCCAGCAGCTTGGGCGGGGACCACTACGAGCAGTACTTC. Its protein is CASSLGGDHYEQYF. Full variable domain (missing parts from reference TRBV5-6 and TRBJ2-7): DAGVTQSPTHLIKTRGQQVTLRCSPKSGHDTVSWYQQALGQGPQFIFQYYEEEERQRGNFPDRFSGHQFPNYSSELNVNALLLGDSALYLCASSLGGDHYEQYFGPGTRLTVT.

The chain employs TRBV6-1 and TRBJ2-5; 12 nucleotides line up with TRBD2. Germline CDR1 and CDR2: MNHNS and SASEGT. The CDR3 extends over 15 amino acids. Trimming removed 4 bases from V and 2 bases from J; junction bases left unmatched: 2. The CDR3 DNA sequence: TGTGCCAGCAGTGTACTAGCGGGGGGACAAGAGACCCAGTACTTC. Translating it yields CASSVLAGGQETQYF.

The rearrangement uses TRBV4-1 and TRBJ1-1, with 9 positions matching TRBD1. Trimming removed 0 bases from V and 5 bases from J; junction bases left unmatched: 10. CDR1 and CDR2 from the germline V gene are MGHRA and YSYEKL. The CDR3 totals 17 residues. The CDR3 coding sequence is TGCGCCAGCAGCCAAGACCTCTTGACAGGGGGGATAACTGAAGCTTTCTTT. It translates to CASSQDLLTGGITEAFF.

The chain links TRBV4-1 to TRBJ2-7; possible D gene TRBD2, 7 bases. CDR1 and CDR2 from the germline V gene are MGHRA and YSYEKL. This CDR3 has 18 residues. Trimming stripped 0 bases from V and 0 bases from J, with 18 bases between. CDR3 in DNA: TGCGCCAGCAGCCAAGATTCGCGGAGAGGGGGGGACTCCTACGAGCAGTACTTC. Its protein is CASSQDSRRGGDSYEQYF.

V is TRBV7-6 and J is TRBJ1-1; D gene ambiguous. In germline, CDR1 is SGHVS, CDR2 FNYEAQ. V lost 1 base, J lost 6 bases, and 6 bases lay in between. The length of the CDR3 is 12 residues. Here the CDR3 reads CASSLVGSEAFF. In nucleotides, the CDR3 is TGTGCCAGCAGCTTAGTTGGCTCTGAAGCTTTCTTT.

This sequence joins TRBV6-1 and TRBJ1-2; 8 bases agree with TRBD1. The CDR3 runs 15 residues. The germline V gene encodes CDR1 MNHNS and CDR2 SASEGT. The J segment lost 4 bases and the V segment lost 5 bases, leaving 9 bases of the junction unmatched. The CDR3 here is CASSPKTGAAYGYTF. The DNA of the CDR3 is TGTGCCAGCAGTCCCAAGACAGGGGCTGCCTATGGCTACACCTTC.

The genes are TRBV6-1 and TRBJ1-2; maybe TRBD1 (5 bases). Trimming left V 4 bases short and J 7 bases short, with 7 bases between. CDR1 MNHNS and CDR2 SASEGT come from the germline V gene. The CDR3 contains 11 residues. CDR3: CASSATVGYTF. For the CDR3, the DNA is TGTGCCAGCAGTGCGACAGTTGGCTACACCTTC.

The rearrangement joins TRBV19 to TRBJ2-7, with 8 nucleotides matching TRBD1. The germline CDR1 and CDR2 sequences are LNHDA and SQIVND (reference sequence). J was trimmed by 0 bases and V by 4 bases; bases with no gene match: 11. The CDR3 totals 17 residues. The CDR3 region is CASSTNRQGSGSYEQYF. Here the CDR3 DNA reads TGTGCCAGTAGTACCAACAGACAGGGGTCGGGCTCCTACGAGCAGTACTTC.